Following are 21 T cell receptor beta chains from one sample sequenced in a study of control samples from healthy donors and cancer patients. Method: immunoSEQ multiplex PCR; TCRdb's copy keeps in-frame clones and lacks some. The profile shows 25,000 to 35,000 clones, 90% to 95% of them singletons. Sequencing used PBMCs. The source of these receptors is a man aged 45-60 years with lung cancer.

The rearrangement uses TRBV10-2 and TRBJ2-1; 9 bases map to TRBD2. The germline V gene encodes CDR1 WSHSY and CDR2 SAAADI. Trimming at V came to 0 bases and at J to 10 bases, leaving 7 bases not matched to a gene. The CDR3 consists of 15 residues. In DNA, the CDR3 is TGCGCCAGCAGTGAGTCCGGGCGGGGGGGCCAGGAGCAGTTCTTC. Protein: CASSESGRGGQEQFF.

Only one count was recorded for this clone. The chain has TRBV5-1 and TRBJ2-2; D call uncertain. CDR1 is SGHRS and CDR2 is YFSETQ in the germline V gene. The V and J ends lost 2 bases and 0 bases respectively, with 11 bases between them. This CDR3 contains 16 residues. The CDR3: CASSFSSPPNTGELFF. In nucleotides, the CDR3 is TGCGCCAGCAGCTTTTCCAGTCCCCCGAACACCGGGGAGCTGTTTTTT.

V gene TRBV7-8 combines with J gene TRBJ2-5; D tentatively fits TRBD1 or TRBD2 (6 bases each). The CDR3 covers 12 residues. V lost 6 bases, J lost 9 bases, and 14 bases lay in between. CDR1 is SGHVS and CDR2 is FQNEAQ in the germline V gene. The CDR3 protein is CASRQEGVSQYF. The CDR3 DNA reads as TGTGCCAGCAGGCAGGAGGGGGTTTCCCAGTACTTC.

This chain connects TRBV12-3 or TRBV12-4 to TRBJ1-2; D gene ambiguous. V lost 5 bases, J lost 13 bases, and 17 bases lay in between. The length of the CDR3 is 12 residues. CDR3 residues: CASSLDRGNRTF. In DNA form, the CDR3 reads TGTGCCAGCAGTCTGGACCGCGGAAATCGCACCTTC.

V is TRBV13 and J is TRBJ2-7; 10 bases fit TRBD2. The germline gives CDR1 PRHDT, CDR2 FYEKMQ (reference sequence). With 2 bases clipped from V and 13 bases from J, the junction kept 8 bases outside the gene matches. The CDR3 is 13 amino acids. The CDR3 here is CASSLMVGTSAYF. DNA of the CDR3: TGTGCCAGCAGCTTAATGGTTGGGACTAGCGCCTACTTC.

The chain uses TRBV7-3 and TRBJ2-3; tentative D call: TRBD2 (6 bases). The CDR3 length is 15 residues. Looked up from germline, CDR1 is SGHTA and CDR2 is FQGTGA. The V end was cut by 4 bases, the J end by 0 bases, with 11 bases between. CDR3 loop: CASSSMGGSTDTQYF. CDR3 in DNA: TGTGCCAGCAGCTCCATGGGGGGTAGCACAGATACGCAGTATTTT.

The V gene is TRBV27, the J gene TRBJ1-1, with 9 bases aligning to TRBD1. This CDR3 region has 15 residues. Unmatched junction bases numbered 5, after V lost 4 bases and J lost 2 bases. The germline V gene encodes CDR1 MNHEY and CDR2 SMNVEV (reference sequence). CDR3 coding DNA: TGTGCCAGCAGTTCCCACAGGGGGCATAACACTGAAGCTTTCTTT. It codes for CASSSHRGHNTEAFF.

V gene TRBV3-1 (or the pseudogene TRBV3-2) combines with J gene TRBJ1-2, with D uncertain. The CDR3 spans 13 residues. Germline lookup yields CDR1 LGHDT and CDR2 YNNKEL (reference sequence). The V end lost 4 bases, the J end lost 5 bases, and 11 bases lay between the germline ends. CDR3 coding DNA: TGTGCCAGCAGCCCTCAGGAGCATTATGGCTACACCTTC. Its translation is CASSPQEHYGYTF.

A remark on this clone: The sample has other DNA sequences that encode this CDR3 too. Here the CDR3 DNA reads TGCGCCAGCAGTGAATCAGGGGGCACAGATACGCAGTATTTT. It codes for CASSESGGTDTQYF. The rearrangement links TRBV10-1 to TRBJ2-3; a possible D gene is TRBD1 (6 bases). Trimming pared 3 bases from V and 1 base from J, leaving 8 bases between. This CDR3 region has 14 residues. Per the germline V gene, CDR1 is WNHNN and CDR2 is SYGVQD (reference sequence).

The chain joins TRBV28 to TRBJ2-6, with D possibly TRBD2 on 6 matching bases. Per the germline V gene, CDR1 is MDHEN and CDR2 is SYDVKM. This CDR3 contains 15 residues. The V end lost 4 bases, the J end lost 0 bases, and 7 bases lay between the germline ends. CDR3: CASSSGGSGANVLTF. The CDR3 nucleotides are TGTGCCAGCAGTTCCGGGGGCTCTGGGGCCAACGTCCTGACTTTC.

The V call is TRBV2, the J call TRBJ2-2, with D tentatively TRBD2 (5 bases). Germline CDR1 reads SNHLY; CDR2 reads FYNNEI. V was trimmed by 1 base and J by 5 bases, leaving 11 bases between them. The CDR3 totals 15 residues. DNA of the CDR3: TGTGCCAGCAGTGAAGTAGCACTAGAGACCGGGGAGCTGTTTTTT. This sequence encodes CASSEVALETGELFF.

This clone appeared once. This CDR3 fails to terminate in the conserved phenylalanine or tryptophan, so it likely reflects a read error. The chain's CDR3 is CASSPYGSAKNIQYL. The CDR3 DNA is TGTGCCAGCAGTCCCTACGGCTCGGCCAAAAACATTCAGTACCTC. The V call is TRBV6-2 or TRBV6-3, the J call TRBJ2-4; D is uncertain. This CDR3 spans 15 amino acids. V was pared by 5 bases and J by 1 base, with 12 bases between. Per the germline V gene, CDR1 is MNHEY and CDR2 is SVGEGT.

As DNA, the CDR3 is TGTGCCAGCAGCTTAATTGGGAGGTCTTACGAGCAGTACTTC. It yields the protein CASSLIGRSYEQYF. The gene calls are TRBV7-2 and TRBJ2-7, with D perhaps matching TRBD2 (6 bases). V was shortened by 2 bases and J by 4 bases, with 12 bases between the two germline ends. The CDR3 has 14 amino acids. Germline V gives CDR1 SGHTA, CDR2 FQGNSA.

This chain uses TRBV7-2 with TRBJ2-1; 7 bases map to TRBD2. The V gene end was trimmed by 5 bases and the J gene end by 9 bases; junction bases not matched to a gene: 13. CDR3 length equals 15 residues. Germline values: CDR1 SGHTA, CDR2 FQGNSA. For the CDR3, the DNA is TGTGCCAGCAGCGCCTCCCCCGGGACGGGGGGTGAGCAGTTCTTC. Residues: CASSASPGTGGEQFF.

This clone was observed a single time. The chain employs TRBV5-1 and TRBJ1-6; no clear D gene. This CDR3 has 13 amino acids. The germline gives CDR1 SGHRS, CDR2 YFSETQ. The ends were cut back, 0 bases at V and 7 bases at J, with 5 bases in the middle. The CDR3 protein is CASSLAGNSPLHF. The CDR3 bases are TGCGCCAGCAGCTTGGCCGGGAATTCACCCCTCCACTTT.

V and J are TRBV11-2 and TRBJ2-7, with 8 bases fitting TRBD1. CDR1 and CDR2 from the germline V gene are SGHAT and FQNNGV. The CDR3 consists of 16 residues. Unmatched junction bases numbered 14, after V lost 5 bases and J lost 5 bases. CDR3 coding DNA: TGTGCCAGCAGCCCCCTACCCGGGACAGGTCTTAACGAGCAGTACTTC. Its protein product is CASSPLPGTGLNEQYF.

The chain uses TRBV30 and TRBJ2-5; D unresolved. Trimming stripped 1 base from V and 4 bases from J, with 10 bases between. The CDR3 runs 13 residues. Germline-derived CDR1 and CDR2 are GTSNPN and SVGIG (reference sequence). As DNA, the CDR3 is TGTGCCTGGAGTGGGGCCTCGGGAGAGACCCAGTACTTC. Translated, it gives CAWSGASGETQYF.

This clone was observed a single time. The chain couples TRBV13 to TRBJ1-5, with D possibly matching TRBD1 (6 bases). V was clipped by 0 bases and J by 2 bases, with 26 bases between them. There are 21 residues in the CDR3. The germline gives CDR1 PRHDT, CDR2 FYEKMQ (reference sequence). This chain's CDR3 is CASSLGEVGQLSRWGNQPQHF. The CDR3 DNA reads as TGTGCCAGCAGCTTAGGGGAGGTCGGACAGCTGAGCCGGTGGGGCAATCAGCCCCAGCATTTT. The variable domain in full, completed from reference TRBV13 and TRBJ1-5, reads AAGVIQSPRHLIKEKRETATLKCYPIPRHDTVYWYQQGPGQDPQFLISFYEKMQSDKGSIPDRFSAQQFSDYHSELNMSSLELGDSALYFCASSLGEVGQLSRWGNQPQHFGDGTRLSIL.

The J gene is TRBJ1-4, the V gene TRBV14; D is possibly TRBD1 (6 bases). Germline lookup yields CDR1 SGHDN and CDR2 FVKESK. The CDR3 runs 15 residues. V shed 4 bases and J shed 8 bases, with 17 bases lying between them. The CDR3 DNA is TGTGCCAGCAGCCTACAGGGATCCCTAGGGGAAAAACTGTTTTTT. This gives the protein CASSLQGSLGEKLFF.

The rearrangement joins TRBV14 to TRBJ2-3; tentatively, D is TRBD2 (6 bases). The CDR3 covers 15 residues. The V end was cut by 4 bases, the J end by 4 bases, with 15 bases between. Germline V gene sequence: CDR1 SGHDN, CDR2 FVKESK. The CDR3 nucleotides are TGTGCCAGCAGCCCCCCGAGGCCGGGGGCAGATACGCAGTATTTT. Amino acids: CASSPPRPGADTQYF. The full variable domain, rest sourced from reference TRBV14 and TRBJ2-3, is EAGVTQFPSHSVIEKGQTVTLRCDPISGHDNLYWYRRVMGKEIKFLLHFVKESKQDESGMPNNRFLAERTGGTYSTLKVQPAELEDSGVYFCASSPPRPGADTQYFGPGTRLTVL.

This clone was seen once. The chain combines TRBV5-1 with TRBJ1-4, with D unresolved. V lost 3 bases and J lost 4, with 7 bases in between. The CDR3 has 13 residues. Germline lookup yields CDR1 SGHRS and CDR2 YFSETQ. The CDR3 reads CASSWSSNEKLFF. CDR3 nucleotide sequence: TGCGCCAGCAGCTGGAGTAGTAATGAAAAACTGTTTTTT.